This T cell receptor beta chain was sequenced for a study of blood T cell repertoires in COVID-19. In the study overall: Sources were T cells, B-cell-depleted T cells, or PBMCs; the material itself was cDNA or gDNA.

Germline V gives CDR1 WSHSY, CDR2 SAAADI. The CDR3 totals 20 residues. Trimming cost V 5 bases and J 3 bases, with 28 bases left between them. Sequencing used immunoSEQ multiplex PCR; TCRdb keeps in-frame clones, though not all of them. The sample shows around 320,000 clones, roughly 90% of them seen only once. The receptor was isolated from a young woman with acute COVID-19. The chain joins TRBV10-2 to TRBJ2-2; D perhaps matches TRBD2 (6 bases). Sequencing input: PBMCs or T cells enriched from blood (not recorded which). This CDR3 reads CASSKNLRGSVYRDTGELFF. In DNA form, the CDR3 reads TGCGCCAGCAGTAAGAATCTTCGGGGGAGTGTCTATAGGGACACCGGGGAGCTGTTTTTT.